This T cell receptor beta chain appears in the sequencing data of a study of T cell changes during pregnancy in multiple sclerosis. This clone was seen a single time. This CDR3 has 14 residues. Germline loops: CDR1 SGHNT, CDR2 YYREEE (reference sequence). Trimming removed 4 bases at V and 4 bases at J, with 12 bases between. This table comes from immunoSEQ multiplex PCR, and its TCRdb copy is limited to in-frame clones, with some not included. The sample has about 59,000 clones, approximately 90% seen once. The material was peripheral blood, obtained in the second trimester of pregnancy. The V gene is TRBV5-4, the J gene TRBJ2-1, with a tentative D call TRBD1 (6 bases). The sequence derives from a female donor in good health, enrolled as a control in a pregnancy study. CDR3 loop: CASSPGQPYNEQFF. CDR3 DNA: TGTGCCAGCAGCCCGGGACAACCATACAATGAGCAGTTCTTC.